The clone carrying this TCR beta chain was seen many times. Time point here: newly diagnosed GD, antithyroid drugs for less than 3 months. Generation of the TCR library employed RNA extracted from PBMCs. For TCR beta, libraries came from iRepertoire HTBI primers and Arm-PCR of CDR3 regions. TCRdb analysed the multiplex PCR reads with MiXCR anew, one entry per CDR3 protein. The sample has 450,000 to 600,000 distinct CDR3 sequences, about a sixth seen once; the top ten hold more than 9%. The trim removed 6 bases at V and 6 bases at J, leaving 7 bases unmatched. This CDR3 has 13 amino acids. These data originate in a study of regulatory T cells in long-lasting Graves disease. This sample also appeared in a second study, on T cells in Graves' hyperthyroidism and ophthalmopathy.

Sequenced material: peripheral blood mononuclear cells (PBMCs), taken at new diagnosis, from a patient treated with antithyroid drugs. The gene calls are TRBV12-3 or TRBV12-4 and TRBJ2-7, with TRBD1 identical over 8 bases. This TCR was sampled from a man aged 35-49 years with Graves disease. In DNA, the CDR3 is TGTGCCAGCAGCCGGGACAGGTGGTCCGAGCAGTACTTC. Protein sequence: CASSRDRWSEQYF.